What follows describes a single T cell receptor beta chain. Its antigen is not identified. Primers used in a second PCR of about 6 to 11 cycles were a sample-barcoded 5' primer and a J-beta primer mix. TCRdb independently ran MiXCR on the 5' RACE reads; one entry per CDR3 protein. The sample lists about 970,000 distinct CDR3 sequences, roughly half occurring once. This sample is drawn from a study of blood T cells in healthy people across ages. Overall study context: Template switching recovered approximately one barcoded beta molecule for every two T cells. Study-level points and caveats: As naive T cell percentage varied, TCR beta diversity correlated strongly with it.

Between the trimmed V and J ends, which lost 6 bases and 0 bases, there was a span of 16 bases. This CDR3 contains 16 residues. The germline CDR1 and CDR2 sequences are SGHRS and YFSETQ. Each sample yielded at least 6.5 million isolated PBMCs. Total RNA amounts of at least 6 micrograms were extracted per sample. The sample taken for sequencing was blood. The clonotype originates from a woman aged 55-70 years in good health. The chain couples TRBV5-1 to TRBJ2-1; possibly TRBD2 for D (6 bases). CDR3: CASIPARESSYNEQFF. CDR3 sequence (DNA): TGCGCCAGCATCCCTGCCCGGGAGAGCTCCTACAATGAGCAGTTCTTC.